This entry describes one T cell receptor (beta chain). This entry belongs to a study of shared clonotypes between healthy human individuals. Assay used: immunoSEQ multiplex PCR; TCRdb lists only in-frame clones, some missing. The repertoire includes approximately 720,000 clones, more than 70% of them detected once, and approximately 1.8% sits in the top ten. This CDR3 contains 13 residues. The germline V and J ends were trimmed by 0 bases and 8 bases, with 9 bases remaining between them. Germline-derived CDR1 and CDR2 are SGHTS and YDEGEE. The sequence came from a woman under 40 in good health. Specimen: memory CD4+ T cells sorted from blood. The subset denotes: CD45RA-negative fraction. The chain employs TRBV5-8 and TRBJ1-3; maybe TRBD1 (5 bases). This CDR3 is CASSLARGDTIYF. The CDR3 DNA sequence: TGTGCCAGCAGCTTGGCGCGGGGCGACACCATATATTTT.